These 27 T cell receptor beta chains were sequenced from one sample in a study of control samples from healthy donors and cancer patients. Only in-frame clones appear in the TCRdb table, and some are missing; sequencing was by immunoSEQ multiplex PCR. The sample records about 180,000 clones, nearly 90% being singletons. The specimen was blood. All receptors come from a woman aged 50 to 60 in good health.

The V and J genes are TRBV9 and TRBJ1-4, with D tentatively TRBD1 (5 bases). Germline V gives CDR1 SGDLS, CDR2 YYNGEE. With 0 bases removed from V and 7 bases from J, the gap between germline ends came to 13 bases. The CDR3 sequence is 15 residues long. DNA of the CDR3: TGTGCCAGCAGCGTAGGCAGGGCTCGTACTGAAAAACTGTTTTTT. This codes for CASSVGRARTEKLFF.

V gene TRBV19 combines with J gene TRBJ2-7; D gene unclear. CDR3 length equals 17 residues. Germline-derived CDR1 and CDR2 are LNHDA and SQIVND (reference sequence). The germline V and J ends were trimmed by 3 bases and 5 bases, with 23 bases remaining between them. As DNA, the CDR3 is TGTGCCAGTAGTATGTTTTCCTCTGGATCGCAACGGAACGAGCAGTACTTC. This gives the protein CASSMFSSGSQRNEQYF. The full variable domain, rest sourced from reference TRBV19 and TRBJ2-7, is DGGITQSPKYLFRKEGQNVTLSCEQNLNHDAMYWYRQDPGQGLRLIYYSQIVNDFQKGDIAEGYSVSREKKESFPLTVTSAQKNPTAFYLCASSMFSSGSQRNEQYFGPGTRLTVT.

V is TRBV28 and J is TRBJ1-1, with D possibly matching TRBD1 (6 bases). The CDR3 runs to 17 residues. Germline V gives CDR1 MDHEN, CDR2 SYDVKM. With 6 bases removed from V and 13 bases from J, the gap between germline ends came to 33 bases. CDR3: CASSVDPAFTGNERDFF. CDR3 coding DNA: TGTGCCAGCAGCGTGGACCCAGCCTTTACAGGGAATGAGCGGGATTTCTTT.

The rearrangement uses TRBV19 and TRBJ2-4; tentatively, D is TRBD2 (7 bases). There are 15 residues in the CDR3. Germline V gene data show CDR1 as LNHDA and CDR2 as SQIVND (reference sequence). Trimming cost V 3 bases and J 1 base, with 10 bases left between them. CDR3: CASSIRGGAKNIQYF. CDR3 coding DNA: TGTGCCAGTAGTATTAGGGGGGGTGCCAAAAACATTCAGTACTTC. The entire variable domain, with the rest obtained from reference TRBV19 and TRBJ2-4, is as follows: DGGITQSPKYLFRKEGQNVTLSCEQNLNHDAMYWYRQDPGQGLRLIYYSQIVNDFQKGDIAEGYSVSREKKESFPLTVTSAQKNPTAFYLCASSIRGGAKNIQYFGAGTRLSVL.

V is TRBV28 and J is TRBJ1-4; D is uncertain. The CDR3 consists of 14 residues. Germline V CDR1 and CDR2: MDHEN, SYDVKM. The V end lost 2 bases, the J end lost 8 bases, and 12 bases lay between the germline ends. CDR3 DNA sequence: TGTGCCAGCAGTTTAATAGGGAATGGGGAAAAACTGTTTTTT. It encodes CASSLIGNGEKLFF. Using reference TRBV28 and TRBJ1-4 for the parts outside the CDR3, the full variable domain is DVKVTQSSRYLVKRTGEKVFLECVQDMDHENMFWYRQDPGLGLRLIYFSYDVKMKEKGDIPEGYSVSREKKERFSLILESASTNQTSMYLCASSLIGNGEKLFFGSGTQLSVL.

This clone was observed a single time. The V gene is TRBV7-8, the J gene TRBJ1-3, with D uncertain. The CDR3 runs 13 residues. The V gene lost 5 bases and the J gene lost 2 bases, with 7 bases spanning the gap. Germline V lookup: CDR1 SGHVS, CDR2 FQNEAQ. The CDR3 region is CASSPSPGNTIYF. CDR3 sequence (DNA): TGTGCCAGCAGCCCTTCTCCTGGAAACACCATATATTTT.

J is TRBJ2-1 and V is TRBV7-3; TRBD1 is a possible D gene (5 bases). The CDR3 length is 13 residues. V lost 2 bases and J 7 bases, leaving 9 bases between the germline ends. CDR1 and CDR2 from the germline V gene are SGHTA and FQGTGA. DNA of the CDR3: TGTGCCAGCAGCTTAGGGGCCCAGAATGAGCAGTTCTTC. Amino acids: CASSLGAQNEQFF.

The CDR3 DNA reads TGTGCCAGCAGCTCTTACCTGGGGACCCAGTACTTC. This gives the protein CASSSYLGTQYF. The chain employs TRBV7-2 and TRBJ2-5; no firm D call. Germline lookup yields CDR1 SGHTA and CDR2 FQGNSA. Trimming removed 4 bases from V and 7 bases from J, with 10 bases in between. This CDR3 is built from 12 residues.

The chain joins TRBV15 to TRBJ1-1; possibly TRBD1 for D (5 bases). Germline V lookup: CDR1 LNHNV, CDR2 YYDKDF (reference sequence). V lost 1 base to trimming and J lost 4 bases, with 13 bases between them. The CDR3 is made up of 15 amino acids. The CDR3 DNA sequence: TGTGCCACCAGCAGAGCCCGGGGGTCGAGCACTGAAGCTTTCTTT. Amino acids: CATSRARGSSTEAFF. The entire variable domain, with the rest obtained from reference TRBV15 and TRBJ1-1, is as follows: DAMVIQNPRYQVTQFGKPVTLSCSQTLNHNVMYWYQQKSSQAPKLLFHYYDKDFNNEADTPDNFQSRRPNTSFCFLDIRSPGLGDTAMYLCATSRARGSSTEAFFGQGTRLTVV.

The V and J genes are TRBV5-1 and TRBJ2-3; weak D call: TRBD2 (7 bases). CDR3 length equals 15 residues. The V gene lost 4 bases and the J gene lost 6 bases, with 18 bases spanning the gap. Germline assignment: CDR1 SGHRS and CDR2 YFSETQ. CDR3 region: CASSVGHTGGDTQYF. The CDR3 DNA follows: TGCGCCAGCAGCGTGGGACACACCGGGGGGGATACGCAGTATTTT.

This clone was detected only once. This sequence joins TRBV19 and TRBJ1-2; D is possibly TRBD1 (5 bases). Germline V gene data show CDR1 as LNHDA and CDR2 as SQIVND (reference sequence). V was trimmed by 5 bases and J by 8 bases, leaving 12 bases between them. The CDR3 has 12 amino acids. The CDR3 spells CASSPLGAGYTF. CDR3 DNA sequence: TGTGCCAGTAGTCCCCTCGGGGCGGGCTACACCTTC.

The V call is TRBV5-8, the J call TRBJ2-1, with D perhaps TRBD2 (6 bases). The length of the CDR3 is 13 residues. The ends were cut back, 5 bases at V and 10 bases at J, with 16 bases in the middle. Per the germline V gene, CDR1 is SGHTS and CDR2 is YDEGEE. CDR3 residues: CASRATITSEQFF. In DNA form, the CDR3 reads TGTGCCAGCAGGGCGACTATAACTAGCGAGCAGTTCTTC. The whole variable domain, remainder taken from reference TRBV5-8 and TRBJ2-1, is EAGVTQSPTHLIKTRGQQATLRCSPISGHTSVYWYQQALGLGLQFLLWYDEGEERNRGNFPPRFSGRQFPNYSSELNVNALELEDSALYLCASRATITSEQFFGPGTRLTVL.

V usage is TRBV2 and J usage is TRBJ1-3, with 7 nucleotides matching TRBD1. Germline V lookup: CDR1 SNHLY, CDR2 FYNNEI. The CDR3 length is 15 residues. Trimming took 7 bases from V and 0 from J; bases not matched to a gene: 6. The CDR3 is CASKGGLGSGNTIYF. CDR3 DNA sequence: TGTGCCAGCAAAGGGGGCTTAGGCTCTGGAAACACCATATATTTT.

This chain's CDR3 is CASGDRVNGEQFF. CDR3 sequence (DNA): TGTGCCAGTGGGGACAGGGTGAATGGTGAGCAGTTCTTC. This rearrangement joins TRBV28 to TRBJ2-1; 9 bases match TRBD1. The J segment lost 9 bases and the V segment lost 9 bases, leaving 9 bases of the junction unmatched. CDR1 is MDHEN, CDR2 SYDVKM, per germline. The CDR3 runs to 13 residues.

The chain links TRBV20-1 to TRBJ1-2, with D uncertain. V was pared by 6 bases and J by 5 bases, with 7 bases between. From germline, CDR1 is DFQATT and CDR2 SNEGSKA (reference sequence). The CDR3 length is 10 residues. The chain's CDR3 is CSAPSYGYTF. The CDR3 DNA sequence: TGCAGTGCCCCCTCGTATGGCTACACCTTC.

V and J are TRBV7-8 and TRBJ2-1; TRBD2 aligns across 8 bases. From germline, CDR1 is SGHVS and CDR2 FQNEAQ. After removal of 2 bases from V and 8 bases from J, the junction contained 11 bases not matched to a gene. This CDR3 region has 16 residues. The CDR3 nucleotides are TGTGCCAGCAGCTTATTCGGGGGGGAGAGTATCGATGAGCAGTTCTTC. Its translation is CASSLFGGESIDEQFF.

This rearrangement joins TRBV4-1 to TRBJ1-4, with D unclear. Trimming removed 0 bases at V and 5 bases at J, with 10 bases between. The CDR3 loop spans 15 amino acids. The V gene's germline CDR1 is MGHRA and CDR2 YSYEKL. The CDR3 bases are TGCGCCAGCAGCCAAGATCCCACTATCAATGAAAAACTGTTTTTT. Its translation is CASSQDPTINEKLFF.

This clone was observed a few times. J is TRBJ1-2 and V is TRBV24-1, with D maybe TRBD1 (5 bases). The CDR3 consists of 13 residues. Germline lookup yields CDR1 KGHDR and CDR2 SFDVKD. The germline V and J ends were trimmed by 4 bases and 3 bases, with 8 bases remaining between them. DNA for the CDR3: TGTGCCACCAGTGACTCGACAGACTATGGCTACACCTTC. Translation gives CATSDSTDYGYTF.

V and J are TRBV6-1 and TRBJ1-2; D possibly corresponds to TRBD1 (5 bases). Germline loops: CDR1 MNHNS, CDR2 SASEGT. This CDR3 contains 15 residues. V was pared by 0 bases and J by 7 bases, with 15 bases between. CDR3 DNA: TGTGCCAGCAGTGAAGCTCTCCGAGGGGAGGGTGGCTACACCTTC. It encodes CASSEALRGEGGYTF.

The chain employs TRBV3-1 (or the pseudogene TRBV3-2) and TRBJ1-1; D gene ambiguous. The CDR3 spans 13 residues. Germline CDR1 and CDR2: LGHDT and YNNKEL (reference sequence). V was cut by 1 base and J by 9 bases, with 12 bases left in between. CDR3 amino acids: CASSQGGVSKAFF. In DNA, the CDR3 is TGTGCCAGCAGCCAAGGAGGAGTCAGTAAAGCTTTCTTT.

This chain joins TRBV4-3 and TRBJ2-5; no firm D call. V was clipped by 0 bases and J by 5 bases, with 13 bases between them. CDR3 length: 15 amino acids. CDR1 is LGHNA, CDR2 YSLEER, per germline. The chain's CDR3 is CASSQDRLVWETQYF. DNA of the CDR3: TGCGCCAGCAGCCAAGATCGGCTAGTGTGGGAGACCCAGTACTTC.

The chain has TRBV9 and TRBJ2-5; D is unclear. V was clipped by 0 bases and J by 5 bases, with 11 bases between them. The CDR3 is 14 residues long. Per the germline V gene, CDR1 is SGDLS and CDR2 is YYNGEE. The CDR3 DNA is TGTGCCAGCAGCGTAGAACATGTCGAGGAGACCCAGTACTTC. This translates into CASSVEHVEETQYF.

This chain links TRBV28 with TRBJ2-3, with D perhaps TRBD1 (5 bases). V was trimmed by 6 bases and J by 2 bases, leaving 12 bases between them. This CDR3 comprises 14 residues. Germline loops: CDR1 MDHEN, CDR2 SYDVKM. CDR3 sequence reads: CASSRVPDTDTQYF. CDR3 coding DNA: TGTGCCAGCAGCAGGGTCCCTGACACAGATACGCAGTATTTT.

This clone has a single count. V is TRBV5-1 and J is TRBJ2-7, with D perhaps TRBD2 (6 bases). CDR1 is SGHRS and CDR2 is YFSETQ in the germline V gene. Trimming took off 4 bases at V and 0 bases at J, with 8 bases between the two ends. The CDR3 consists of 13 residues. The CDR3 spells CASSAGSSYEQYF. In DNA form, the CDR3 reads TGCGCCAGCAGCGCGGGGAGCTCCTACGAGCAGTACTTC.

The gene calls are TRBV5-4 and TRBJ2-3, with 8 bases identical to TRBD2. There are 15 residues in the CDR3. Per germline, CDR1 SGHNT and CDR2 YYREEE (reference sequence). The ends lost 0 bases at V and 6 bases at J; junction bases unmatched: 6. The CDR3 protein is CASSLEGTRVDTQYF. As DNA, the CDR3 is TGTGCCAGCAGCTTGGAGGGGACTAGGGTCGATACGCAGTATTTT.

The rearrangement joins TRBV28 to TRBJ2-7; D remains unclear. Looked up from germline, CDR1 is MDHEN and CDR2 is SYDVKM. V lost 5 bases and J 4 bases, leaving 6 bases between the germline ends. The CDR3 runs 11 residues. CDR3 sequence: CASSLKYEQYF. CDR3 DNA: TGTGCCAGCAGTCTGAAGTACGAGCAGTACTTC.

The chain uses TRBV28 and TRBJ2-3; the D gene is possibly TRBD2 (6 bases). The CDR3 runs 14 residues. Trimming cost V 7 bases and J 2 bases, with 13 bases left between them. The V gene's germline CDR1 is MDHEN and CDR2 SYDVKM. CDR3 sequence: CASKSGLATDTQYF. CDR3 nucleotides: TGTGCCAGCAAAAGCGGGCTAGCCACAGATACGCAGTATTTT.